Below are 9 T cell receptor beta chains sequenced from a single sample in a study of blood T cell repertoires in COVID-19. Libraries were prepared by immunoSEQ multiplex PCR; TCRdb keeps only in-frame clonotypes and omits some of them. The repertoire holds about 330,000 clones, roughly 90% seen once, with 4% in the top ten. What was sequenced was peripheral blood. The receptors stem from a woman aged 45 to 65 with active or convalescent COVID-19.

This chain joins TRBV18 and TRBJ1-2; D is possibly TRBD1 (6 bases). The germline CDR1 and CDR2 sequences are KGHSH and LQKENI. The V end was cut by 6 bases, the J end by 0 bases, with 17 bases between. CDR3 length equals 16 residues. DNA for the CDR3: TGTGCCAGCTCCCCCCCCAACAGGGCCTCTAACTATGGCTACACCTTC. It codes for CASSPPNRASNYGYTF.

V is TRBV4-1 and J is TRBJ1-1, with TRBD1 as a possible D gene (6 bases). This CDR3 is 15 amino acids long. Trimming removed 5 bases at V and 1 base at J, with 14 bases between. CDR1 MGHRA and CDR2 YSYEKL come from the germline V gene. The CDR3 DNA reads TGCGCCAGCAGCACACGGGACACTTCGAACACTGAAGCTTTCTTT. It yields the protein CASSTRDTSNTEAFF.

The chain carries TRBV4-3 and TRBJ1-1, with 9 bases lining up with TRBD1. The CDR3 is 15 amino acids. Germline V gene lookup returns CDR1 LGHNA and CDR2 YSLEER. V lost 5 bases, J lost 3 bases, and 7 bases stayed unmatched. DNA for the CDR3: TGCGCCAGCAGCTCGGACAGGGGCGCGGACACTGAAGCTTTCTTT. This encodes CASSSDRGADTEAFF.

The rearrangement joins TRBV27 to TRBJ1-1, with 7 nucleotides matching TRBD1. There are 13 residues in the CDR3. V lost 6 bases, J lost 4 bases, and 5 bases stayed unmatched. The germline V gene encodes CDR1 MNHEY and CDR2 SMNVEV (reference sequence). The CDR3 DNA reads TGTGCCAGCAGCCGGAACAGGGGCACTGAAGCTTTCTTT. This encodes CASSRNRGTEAFF.

This clone was seen a single time. The chain combines TRBV19 with TRBJ1-2, with 8 bases lining up with TRBD1. The CDR3 extends over 13 amino acids. The V gene end was trimmed by 5 bases and the J gene end by 6 bases; junction bases not matched to a gene: 5. Germline-derived CDR1 and CDR2 are LNHDA and SQIVND (reference sequence). The CDR3 protein is CASSARGHDGYTF. CDR3 nucleotides: TGTGCCAGTAGTGCCAGGGGGCACGATGGCTACACCTTC.

This clone was picked up one time. The V and J genes are TRBV6-2 or TRBV6-3 and TRBJ2-2, with a weak D call TRBD2 (6 bases). The germline CDR1 and CDR2 sequences are MNHEY and SVGEGT. Trimming took off 4 bases at V and 6 bases at J, with 18 bases between the two ends. The CDR3 length is 16 residues. CDR3: CASSWTEGGLAGELFF. CDR3 sequence (DNA): TGTGCCAGCAGTTGGACCGAGGGAGGACTTGCCGGGGAGCTGTTTTTT.

The chain has TRBV11-2 and TRBJ2-3, with TRBD2 as a possible D gene (5 bases). Germline CDR1 SGHAT, CDR2 FQNNGV. V lost 5 bases and J lost 0, with 18 bases in between. CDR3 length: 17 residues. CDR3 in DNA: TGTGCCAGCAGCCCGAGGAGGCAGGTTCAGAGCACAGATACGCAGTATTTT. Its protein is CASSPRRQVQSTDTQYF.

V usage is TRBV6-5 and J usage is TRBJ1-1, with TRBD1 as a possible D gene (6 bases). V shed 5 bases and J shed 2 bases, with 15 bases lying between them. Germline lookup yields CDR1 MNHEY and CDR2 SVGAGI. The CDR3 is 15 amino acids. DNA for the CDR3: TGTGCCAGCAGTCCGGACAGCCTGAGAAACACTGAAGCTTTCTTT. This codes for CASSPDSLRNTEAFF.

The genes are TRBV3-1 (or the pseudogene TRBV3-2) and TRBJ1-6; D remains ambiguous. This CDR3 has 15 residues. Germline V lookup: CDR1 LGHDT, CDR2 YNNKEL (reference sequence). V lost 0 bases to trimming and J lost 9 bases, with 12 bases between them. CDR3 nucleotides: TGTGCCAGCAGCCAAGAATCGGGGTGGGGTTCACCCCTCCACTTT. As protein: CASSQESGWGSPLHF.